Reported below is one TCR beta chain. This entry is derived from a study of T cell responses to AZD1222 COVID-19 vaccine. J was trimmed by 3 bases and V by 1 base; bases with no gene match: 4. The CDR3 consists of 15 residues. In germline, CDR1 is MGHRA, CDR2 YSYEKL. Profiling relied on immunoSEQ multiplex PCR, and the TCRdb table lists in-frame clones only, not all of them. The table records around 94,000 clones, around nine tenths of them present only once. The rearrangement links TRBV4-1 to TRBJ2-7, with TRBD1 matching over 9 bases. Here the sequenced sample was peripheral blood, taken on day 0 of AZD1222 vaccination. The TCR comes from an adult in good health. This CDR3 is CASSQGRTGDYEQYF. CDR3 DNA sequence: TGCGCCAGCAGCCAAGGCAGGACAGGGGACTACGAGCAGTACTTC.